Presented here are 13 T cell receptor beta chains from one specimen sequenced in a study of T-cell reconstitution after alpha-beta-depleted transplantation in children (dated by TCRdb to the mid-2010s). Read against the paper, the sample's treatment or condition label means: allogeneic hematopoietic cell transplantation with graft depleted of TCRalphabeta T cells and CD19 B cells. Library prep was done by PCR. TCRdb lists the instrument as Illumina HiSeq 2500. TCR libraries were prepared with molecular barcoding, using unique molecular identifiers to normalize TCRbeta repertoire quantification. The public reads were run again by TCRdb, first through fastp at Q25 and then through MiXCR, and only productive beta chains were kept. Rows matching on CDR3 protein sequence are summarized as one entry with the most common DNA and genes. This sample lists 250,000 to 300,000 distinct CDR3 sequences; about a tenth were detected once. Around 7.6% of the sample belongs to the ten largest clones.

This sample comprised PBMCs, obtained before TCRalphabeta/CD19-depleted stem cell transplant. The receptors were gathered from a boy younger than two with acute myeloid leukemia, due to receive a stem cell transplant.

This clonotype was observed many times. The chain's CDR3 is CASSFLALGDLTDTQYF. The CDR3 bases are TGTGCCAGCAGCTTCTTGGCGTTGGGAGACCTCACAGATACGCAGTATTTT. The chain uses TRBV11-2 and TRBJ2-3; D is possibly TRBD2 (5 bases). Trimming removed 3 bases from V and 2 bases from J, with 18 bases in between. The length of the CDR3 is 17 residues. Germline CDR1 reads SGHAT; CDR2 reads FQNNGV.

This clonotype is medium-sized (0.01 to 0.1%) within its sample. V gene TRBV27 combines with J gene TRBJ2-4; weak D call: TRBD2 (6 bases). The ends were cut back, 2 bases at V and 6 bases at J, with 17 bases in the middle. The CDR3 consists of 16 residues. The germline CDR1 and CDR2 sequences are MNHEY and SMNVEV (reference sequence). CDR3: CASSLGAPGAGNIQYF. The DNA of the CDR3 is TGTGCCAGCAGTTTAGGGGCTCCGGGAGCGGGAAACATTCAGTACTTC.

This clonotype was detected only a few times. This chain connects TRBV4-3 to TRBJ2-2; no reliable D call. Germline V gene lookup returns CDR1 LGHNA and CDR2 YSLEER. The germline V and J ends were trimmed by 0 bases and 3 bases, with 11 bases remaining between them. This CDR3 contains 16 residues. The DNA of the CDR3 is TGCGCCAGCAGCCAAGATAATATTATTTACACCGGGGAGCTGTTTTTT. This translates into CASSQDNIIYTGELFF.

This clonotype was counted only a few times. This chain uses TRBV28 with TRBJ2-5; D uncertain. CDR1 is MDHEN, CDR2 SYDVKM, per germline. The V end was cut by 4 bases, the J end by 5 bases, with 14 bases between. The CDR3 loop spans 14 amino acids. The CDR3 DNA reads as TGTGCCAGCAGTTCCCGGACCCTCGGGGAGACCCAGTACTTC. Amino acid sequence: CASSSRTLGETQYF.

Remarks on this clonotype: A read error may be the cause here, since a much bigger clone is one base away. The chain employs TRBV13 and TRBJ2-7; D call uncertain. There are 11 residues in the CDR3. The germline V and J ends were trimmed by 3 bases and 8 bases, with 8 bases remaining between them. Germline assignment: CDR1 PRHDT and CDR2 FYEKMQ (reference sequence). CDR3 sequence: CASSFQYQQYF. The DNA for the CDR3 is TGTGCCAGCAGCTTCCAGTACCAGCAGTACTTC.

The rearrangement uses TRBV28 and TRBJ2-5; unclear D gene. Germline V lookup: CDR1 MDHEN, CDR2 SYDVKM. The CDR3 has 13 amino acids. Trimming cost V 2 bases and J 6 bases, with 10 bases left between them. CDR3 sequence reads: CASSLGPRKTQYF. DNA for the CDR3: TGTGCCAGCAGTTTAGGGCCTCGGAAGACCCAGTACTTC.

The CDR3 sequence: CASKAETGGNTIYF. In DNA form, the CDR3 reads TGCGCCAGCAAGGCCGAGACAGGCGGCAACACCATATATTTT. The rearrangement uses TRBV4-3 and TRBJ1-3, with TRBD1 as a possible D gene (6 bases). Trimming stripped 7 bases from V and 7 bases from J, with 17 bases between. Germline V gives CDR1 LGHNA, CDR2 YSLEER. This CDR3 has 14 residues.

Details on this clonotype: A much bigger clone sits one base away, suggesting this may be a read error. The chain combines TRBV9 with TRBJ2-3; 8 bases match TRBD2. CDR1 is SGDLS, CDR2 YYNGEE, per germline. The V gene end was trimmed by 0 bases and the J gene end by 4 bases; junction bases not matched to a gene: 4. The CDR3 extends over 15 amino acids. The CDR3 DNA is TGTGCCAGCAGCGTAGGCGGGAGGCGCGCAGATACGCAGTATTTT. Residues: CASSVGGRRADTQYF.

CDR3 loop: CASSPVDNYEQYF. The DNA of the CDR3 is TGTGCCAGTAGTCCTGTAGACAACTACGAGCAGTACTTC. This rearrangement joins TRBV19 to TRBJ2-7; D remains unclear. Trimming removed 5 bases from V and 3 bases from J, with 11 bases in between. The CDR3 covers 13 residues. CDR1 is LNHDA, CDR2 SQIVND, per germline (reference sequence).

There are a few counts of this clonotype. The chain uses TRBV28 and TRBJ2-1; D perhaps matches TRBD2 (6 bases). Germline V gives CDR1 MDHEN, CDR2 SYDVKM. The V and J ends lost 3 bases and 4 bases respectively, with 25 bases between them. The CDR3 spans 19 residues. The CDR3 DNA reads as TGTGCCAGCAGTTTCGTACTTGGGGTTACTCGGGGGAGATACAATGAGCAGTTCTTC. Protein product: CASSFVLGVTRGRYNEQFF.

This clonotype was counted at least ten times. This chain connects TRBV14 to TRBJ2-7; D may be TRBD2 (5 bases). V gave up 4 bases and J gave up 6 bases, with 13 bases separating them. This CDR3 comprises 13 residues. Germline values: CDR1 SGHDN, CDR2 FVKESK. The CDR3 DNA sequence: TGTGCCAGCAGCCCTCGCCTAGCTGGCGAGCAGTACTTC. This gives the protein CASSPRLAGEQYF. Drawing the rest from reference TRBV14 and TRBJ2-7, the complete variable domain is EAGVTQFPSHSVIEKGQTVTLRCDPISGHDNLYWYRRVMGKEIKFLLHFVKESKQDESGMPNNRFLAERTGGTYSTLKVQPAELEDSGVYFCASSPRLAGEQYFGPGTRLTVT.

The V and J genes are TRBV21-1 and TRBJ2-7. TRBV21-1 counts as a pseudogene. This CDR3 is 14 amino acids long. CDR3 nucleotide sequence: TGTGCCAGCAGCAAAGACGGCGGCCCCTACGAGCAGTACTTC. Translating it yields CASSKDGGPYEQYF.

This clonotype was counted many times. V is TRBV4-1 and J is TRBJ1-6; 8 bases line up with TRBD1. This CDR3 contains 14 residues. The V gene's germline CDR1 is MGHRA and CDR2 YSYEKL. The DNA of the CDR3 is TGCGGGACAGGGCCCCCTCCAGGGGATTCACCCCTCCACTTT. Its protein product is CGTGPPPGDSPLHF.